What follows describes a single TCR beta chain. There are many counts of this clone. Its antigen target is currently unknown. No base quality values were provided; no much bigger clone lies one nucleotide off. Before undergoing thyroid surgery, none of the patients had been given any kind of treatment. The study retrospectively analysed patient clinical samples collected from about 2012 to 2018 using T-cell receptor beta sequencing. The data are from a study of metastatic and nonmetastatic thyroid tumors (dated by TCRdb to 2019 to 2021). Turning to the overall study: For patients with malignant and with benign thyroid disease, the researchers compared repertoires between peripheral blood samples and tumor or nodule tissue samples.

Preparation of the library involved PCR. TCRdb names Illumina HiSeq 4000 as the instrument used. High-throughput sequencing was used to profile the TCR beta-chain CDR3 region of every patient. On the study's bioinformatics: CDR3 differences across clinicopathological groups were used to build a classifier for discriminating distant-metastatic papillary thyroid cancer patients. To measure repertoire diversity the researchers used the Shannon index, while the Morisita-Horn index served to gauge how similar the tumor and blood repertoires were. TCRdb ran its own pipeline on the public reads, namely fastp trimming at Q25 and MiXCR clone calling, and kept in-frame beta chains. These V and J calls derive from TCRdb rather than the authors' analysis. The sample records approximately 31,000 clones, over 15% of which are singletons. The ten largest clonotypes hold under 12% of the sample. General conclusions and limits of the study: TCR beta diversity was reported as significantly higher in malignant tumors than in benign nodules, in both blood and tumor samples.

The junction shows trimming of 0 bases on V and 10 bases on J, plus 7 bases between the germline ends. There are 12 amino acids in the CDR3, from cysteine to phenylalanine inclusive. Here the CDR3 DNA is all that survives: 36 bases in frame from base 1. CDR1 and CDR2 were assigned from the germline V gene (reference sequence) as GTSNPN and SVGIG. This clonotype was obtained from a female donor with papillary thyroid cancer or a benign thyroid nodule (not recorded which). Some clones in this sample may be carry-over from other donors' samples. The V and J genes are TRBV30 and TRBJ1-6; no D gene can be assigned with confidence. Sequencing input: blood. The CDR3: CAWSVIRSPLHF. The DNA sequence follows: TGTGCCTGGAGTGTAATCCGGTCACCCCTCCACTTT.